The entry that follows covers one T cell receptor beta chain sequence. No cognate antigen has been identified for it. Base qualities are missing; no much larger clone stands one base away. The library came from the immunoSEQ multiplex PCR assay. For the multiplex PCR, a mixture combining 60 forward primers for TCR Vbeta segments and 13 reverse primers for TCR Jbeta segments was used. Amplification of the CDR3 region of rearranged TCR beta genes was performed with a multiplex PCR assay on genomic DNA. On the Illumina HiSeq System, the amplified TCR beta libraries were sequenced as 87-base-pair reads. The study's processing was this. In a later analysis, around 80 million unique TCR beta chains were counted across the 650 to 700 repertoires, and around 10 million of these chains were shared by at least two donors. Raw reads were error-corrected and collapsed into unique sequences by a nearest-neighbor algorithm in which closely related sequences were merged to remove PCR and sequencing errors. V, D and J gene segments were assigned by aligning CDR3 sequences to IMGT reference sequences. Each retained sequence needed at least a six-nucleotide match to both a V gene segment and a J gene segment. Rearrangements were classified as productive when the CDR3 lacked stop codons and remained in frame with V and J, and all other rearrangements were classified as non-productive. CDR3 was defined according to IMGT convention as the region running from the second conserved V-encoded cysteine to the conserved J-encoded phenylalanine. The earlier analysis of 587 of the donors excluded sequences that lacked an unambiguous match to a single V gene segment. In an earlier analysis of about 590 of the donors, a V segment was called functional when productive rearrangements were above 56.7%, and segregating when the standard deviation between donors exceeded 5%. A statistical classification framework was built to diagnose cytomegalovirus status from the catalog of TCR beta chain sequences. In a later analysis, V and J genes were assigned by comparing TCR nucleotide sequences against IMGT/GENE-DB human TR gene sequences. The TCRdist pipeline was used in a later analysis to assign CDR3 sequences and most-parsimonious VDJ recombination scenarios. A later analysis defined each TCR beta chain by its CDR3 amino acid sequence plus V-gene family, and excluded reads lacking a unique V-gene family. In a later analysis, approximately 590 highly shared, low-generation-probability nucleotide sequences were removed to address suspected cross-contamination and a sequencing artifact. In a later analysis, a clonal expansion index for each public chain was calculated from normalized within-repertoire ranks of inferred template counts. In a later analysis, generation probabilities were computed with a VDJ recombination model fitted to out-of-frame rearrangements, and the resulting probabilities were checked against IGoR. In a later analysis, hypergeometric tests were used to score TCR-TCR, TCR-HLA and TCR-CMV co-occurrence, with a repertoire-size bias correction applied to TCR pairs. In a later analysis, false discovery rates were estimated by permuting HLA or CMV assignments 20 times. In a later analysis, co-occurring TCRs were grouped using DBSCAN, and TCRdist sequence similarity was added for clustering within HLA-allele-positive subsets. Co-occurrence clustering excluded repertoires with fewer than 30,000 or more than 120,000 public chains, plus five with anomalous nucleotide sharing. TCRdb provides this immuneACCESS table in a form limited to in-frame rearrangements. Some clones are lacking; in checked studies, under half of them reflect an unresolved V gene, and why the rest are absent is not known. V and J calls and clone size are those listed in that table; D and trimming were worked out from the DNA. The sample table holds 170,000 or so clones, of which about 80% were seen once. The ten largest clonotypes hold less than 0.65% of the sample.

This specimen belongs to a study of cytomegalovirus exposure and HLA in healthy donors listed by TCRdb under 2017. A note on the overall study: An earlier analysis of roughly 610 of the donors reported under 300 Gb of sequence data and 117 million unique TCR beta sequences obtained from roughly 170 million T cells. In a later genetic analysis, genome-wide SNP genotypes for about 65% of the 666 donors were used, and that subset was treated as a discovery cohort. To predict cytomegalovirus infection status, the study combined high-throughput TCR immunosequencing, statistical association of individual TCRs with disease status, and machine learning. A separate validation cohort of roughly 120 different subjects was used in addition to the roughly 670-subject first cohort. Donor age, sex, ethnicity and CMV serostatus were compiled together with the repertoire data. Roughly 300 gigabases of sequencing data and approximately 85 million unique TCR sequences were included in an early release covering over 600 HLA-typed donors. The genetic ancestry cluster associated with self-reported Caucasian donors included about 84% of the 300 to 400 genotyped donors. The T cell repertoires of several hundred subjects were profiled by immunosequencing and related to cytomegalovirus serostatus. To decide whether each TCR beta V gene segment behaved as functional or pseudogenic, an earlier analysis of some 540 of the donors relied on high-throughput TCR beta sequencing. About five DR-DQ haplotypes were treated as single units for association and clustering because of strong linkage in the cohort. In a later analysis, previously published TCR beta repertoires from 666 donors were re-analyzed and high-resolution HLA genotyping was added so that TCR occurrence patterns could be studied. On average, roughly 200,000 unique TCR beta nucleotide sequences were sequenced per donor among 350 to 400 genotyped donors of the cohort, with around 19% of those sequences being non-productive. All discovery cohort repertoires had been generated using a single sequencing platform. Both class I and class II loci were covered by HLA typing, at four-digit resolution. Rather than using new phenotypic data, the later analysis identified candidate immune exposures from TCR beta sequences and from how often those sequences occurred across donors. The study aimed to test whether signatures of past pathogen exposure could be identified by cataloging public T cell receptors. Typing coverage differed by locus: A, B, C, DRB1 and DQB1 were typed in roughly 629-640 donors, DQA1 in about 560, DPA1 in around 580, and DPB1 in 400 to 490. The research as a whole found: The study listed 150 to 200 TCR beta chains as associated with cytomegalovirus. Cytomegalovirus status was reported to be diagnosed by the classifier with high specificity and sensitivity in both the original and validation cohorts. Specific HLA alleles were associated with 16,951 TCR beta sequences at a false discovery rate of 0.05 in a later analysis. Because HLA typing was unavailable for some donors at each locus, only the typed subset was used in association tests. In a later analysis, HLA-associated TCR beta chains were found to be more clonally expanded and to have lower generation probabilities than equally common non-associated chains. About 15 rarely observed V segments, including chromosome 9 orphons, were excluded from the earlier analysis of approximately 600 of the donors because counts were too low. In a later analysis, several top co-occurrence clusters were reported to appear linked to parvovirus B19, influenza, CMV and Epstein-Barr virus. According to a later analysis, TCR association rates differed among HLA loci, with DRB1 alleles showing the most associated TCRs and HLA-C alleles showing the fewest. A later analysis found that most CMV-associated TCR beta chains appeared HLA-restricted, with HLA associations seemingly driven largely by CMV exposure. In an earlier analysis of some 500 of the donors, most TCR beta V segments appeared in productive rearrangements about 87% or about 30% of the time, broadly matching IMGT annotations. When HLA alleles, especially DR and DQ, strongly co-occurred, attributing TCR associations to individual alleles was difficult. According to the authors, the approach could potentially be generalized to other disease states and immunological phenotypes. Some IMGT-functional V segments, including TRBV6-2 and TRBV6-3, could not be distinguished by the 87-base-pair reads and were therefore excluded. For the cohort, immune exposure information was limited to CMV serostatus. A further reported finding was that TCR beta sequences accurately predicted the HLA-A and HLA-B alleles for most subjects in the first cohort. Most TCR sequences were seen in very few donors, while some public TCRs were found in many individuals. Correlated functional status among segregating V segments might reflect linkage disequilibrium, but an unknown experimental factor could not be ruled out. Only TCR beta chains were sequenced in this cohort, and the absence of alpha or paired-chain data limited detectable features. A later genetic analysis associated a missense DCLRE1C variant with V-gene and J-gene trimming of TCR beta chains, and an independent cohort replicated the association. According to a later genetic analysis, donors in an Asian-associated ancestry cluster had fewer N-insertions in productive TCRs than the roughly 700-donor mean. The sequencing pipeline was judged likely to have produced a cluster of highly shared sequence variants as a technical artifact. The presence/absence analyses assumed that sequencing depth was roughly uniform across donors, and that assumption may not be true. In vitro tests confirmed that a few of the cytomegalovirus-associated TCR beta chains recognize cytomegalovirus antigens.

According to the germline V gene, CDR1 reads SGHRS and CDR2 reads YFSETQ. Its CDR3 holds 13 amino acids, cysteine through phenylalanine. Just CDR3 DNA is preserved here, 39 bases in frame from base 1. Between the V and J ends, shortened by 5 bases and 3 bases respectively, the junction contains 9 bases. The cohort was made up of approximately 670 healthy bone marrow donors. At the time of sampling, all cohort members were nominally healthy, though unrecorded immune exposures were likely present. The donor was CMV seronegative and belonged to the group of approximately 320 seronegative cohort members. A peripheral blood sample was provided by each donor, and peripheral blood mononuclear cells were used for TCR beta sequencing. Genomic DNA extraction from the blood cell samples was performed with the Qiagen DNeasy Blood Extraction Kit.

This chain is built from TRBV5-1 and TRBJ1-3; matching of 6 bases hints at TRBD1 as the D gene. Sample: PBMCs. This receptor was taken from a woman in her forties or fifties in good health and CMV-seronegative. The CDR3 sequence is CASSEGGGNTIYF. The bases read TGCGCCAGCAGTGAAGGGGGTGGAAACACCATATATTTT.